In its sample, the clone carrying this TCR beta chain was seen a few times. Its specificity is not known. This CDR3 comprises 14 residues. J gave up 4 bases and V 10 bases, and 9 bases lay outside the gene matches. From germline, CDR1 is MNHEY and CDR2 SVGAGI. This sample was taken from a study of beta chain features in type 1 diabetes. Overall study findings and caveats: Any HLA type influence on TCRB rearrangement was left unresolved here.

Sequenced material consisted of expressed TCRB transcripts (all of the isolated RNA was reverse transcribed). Libraries were prepared by immunoSEQ multiplex PCR; TCRdb keeps only in-frame clonotypes and omits some of them. The data show about 350,000 clones, about 20% seen once. By way of CD45RO/CCR7/CD25/CD127/CD95/CD27, the CD4+ regulatory, stem cell-like memory, central memory and naive cells were sorted. The sequencing input was naive CD4+ T cells from blood. The chain joins TRBV6-5 to TRBJ2-2; 7 positions match TRBD1. This TCR was recovered from a woman under 30 in good health. CDR3 nucleotides: TGTGCCATCGGGACAGTCTCGGGCACCGGGGAGCTGTTTTTT. Protein: CAIGTVSGTGELFF.